This T cell receptor beta chain was identified during a study of human T cells and chemical hapten exposure. Study results and caveats: Donors' alopecia may make their immune response differ from healthy people's.

Time point meaning: pre-sensitization, week 0. As to treatment: therapeutic diphenylcyclopropenone sensitization with weekly scalp DPC. This CDR3 contains 13 residues. V lost 2 bases, J lost 2 bases, and 7 bases lay in between. Germline CDR1 SGHRS, CDR2 YFSETQ. During construction of the library, unique molecular identifiers were attached to individual cDNA molecules for quantitative, reproducible TCR counting. TCRdb recomputed calls from the RACE reads with MiXCR, one row per CDR3 protein. Among more than 80,000 distinct CDR3 sequences listed, roughly a tenth were seen once. As concerns this clonotype: Its antigen is as yet unknown.

The sample in question was whole blood, obtained in connection with sensitization to the hapten diphenylcyclopropenone (DPC). V is TRBV5-1 and J is TRBJ2-5; D unclear. This receptor was obtained from a woman aged 55-70 years with alopecia areata. Some clones in this sample may be carry-over from other donors' samples. This chain's CDR3 is CASSFSGQETQYF. In nucleotides, the CDR3 is TGCGCCAGCAGCTTTTCAGGACAAGAGACCCAGTACTTC. Based on the CDR3 plus reference TRBV5-1 and TRBJ2-5, the full variable domain is KAGVTQTPRYLIKTRGQQVTLSCSPISGHRSVSWYQQTPGQGLQFLFEYFSETQRNKGNFPGRFSGRQFSNSRSEMNVSTLELGDSALYLCASSFSGQETQYFGPGTRLLVL.